This passage covers 4 T cell receptor beta chains from one sample sequenced in a study of blood T cell repertoires in COVID-19. The assay was immunoSEQ multiplex PCR, and TCRdb's table has in-frame clones only and misses some. The table lists 250,000 to 300,000 clones, more than 70% of them singletons. Sequencing was done on a sample of peripheral blood. The receptor source for this set is a man older than 75 with acute or convalescent COVID-19.

The J gene is TRBJ2-7, the V gene TRBV27; 8 bases match TRBD2. The CDR3 contains 14 residues. V was clipped by 7 bases and J by 0 bases; unmatched bases: 5. The V gene's germline CDR1 is MNHEY and CDR2 SMNVEV (reference sequence). As DNA, the CDR3 is TGTGCCAGCACCCTAAGCGGGAGCTCCTACGAGCAGTACTTC. Protein sequence: CASTLSGSSYEQYF.

The rearrangement links TRBV30 to TRBJ2-7, with 7 bases that match TRBD1. V gave up 4 bases and J gave up 3 bases; unmatched junction bases: 12. This CDR3 is built from 15 residues. Germline values: CDR1 GTSNPN, CDR2 SVGIG (reference sequence). CDR3 in amino acids: CAWNGRGRFSYEQYF. CDR3 nucleotides: TGTGCCTGGAACGGAAGGGGGCGATTTAGCTACGAGCAGTACTTC.

The chain combines TRBV5-1 with TRBJ2-7, with 10 positions matching TRBD2. J lost 4 bases, V lost 3 bases, and 4 bases had no gene match. The CDR3 totals 14 residues. Per germline, CDR1 SGHRS and CDR2 YFSETQ. CDR3 in amino acids: CASSSSGGRYEQYF. CDR3 coding DNA: TGCGCCAGCAGCTCTAGCGGGGGAAGATACGAGCAGTACTTC.

J is TRBJ2-3 and V is TRBV15, with D maybe TRBD2 (6 bases). V lost 0 bases and J 3 bases, leaving 10 bases between the germline ends. The CDR3 length is 15 residues. Germline assignment: CDR1 LNHNV and CDR2 YYDKDF (reference sequence). The CDR3: CATSREGLQTDTQYF. In DNA, the CDR3 is TGTGCCACCAGCAGAGAAGGACTACAAACAGATACGCAGTATTTT.